These T cell receptor beta chains were read from a single sample in a study of blood T cell repertoires in COVID-19. TCRdb's table, derived via immunoSEQ multiplex PCR, lists solely in-frame clones and lacks some. The repertoire holds some 150,000 clones, with about 90% as singletons. The sample was peripheral blood. These receptor sequences come from a man aged 60 to 69 with acute or convalescent COVID-19. The CDR3 runs from the conserved cysteine through the conserved F or W. Fields, in order: clone size, D gene, V gene, J gene, CDR3 protein, CDR3 DNA. D genes are given only for firm matches. Clone size is stated in some rows and not others, as once, few, many or a class when expanded.

clone size: NA
D gene: NA
V gene: TRBV5-1
J gene: TRBJ1-1
CDR3 protein: CASSFDLRGNTEAFF
CDR3 DNA: TGCGCCAGCAGCTTCGATCTCAGGGGGAACACTGAAGCTTTCTTT

clone size: NA
D gene: TRBD1
V gene: TRBV19
J gene: TRBJ2-7
CDR3 protein: CASSIATGTDYEQYF
CDR3 DNA: TGTGCCAGTAGTATAGCTACCGGGACAGATTACGAGCAGTACTTC

clone size: NA
D gene: TRBD1
V gene: TRBV18
J gene: TRBJ1-1
CDR3 protein: CASSGGTANTEAFF
CDR3 DNA: TGTGCCAGCTCCGGCGGGACAGCGAACACTGAAGCTTTCTTT

clone size: NA
D gene: NA
V gene: TRBV11-2
J gene: TRBJ2-4
CDR3 protein: CASSFGAKNIQYF
CDR3 DNA: TGTGCCAGCAGCTTCGGAGCCAAAAACATTCAGTACTTC

clone size: NA
D gene: NA
V gene: TRBV5-1
J gene: TRBJ1-2
CDR3 protein: CASSLGGLGGYGYTF
CDR3 DNA: TGCGCCAGCAGCTTGGGGGGGCTAGGCGGCTATGGCTACACCTTC

clone size: NA
D gene: TRBD1
V gene: TRBV5-6
J gene: TRBJ1-6
CDR3 protein: CASSSDRASPLHF
CDR3 DNA: TGTGCCAGCAGCTCTGACAGGGCTTCACCCCTCCACTTT

clone size: NA
D gene: NA
V gene: TRBV29-1
J gene: TRBJ1-4
CDR3 protein: CSVRVGGKNEKLFF
CDR3 DNA: TGCAGCGTGAGGGTGGGCGGGAAAAATGAAAAACTGTTTTTT

clone size: NA
D gene: TRBD2
V gene: TRBV11-2
J gene: TRBJ2-1
CDR3 protein: CASSWTTSGGSNEQFF
CDR3 DNA: TGTGCCAGCAGCTGGACGACTAGCGGGGGGAGCAATGAGCAGTTCTTC

clone size: NA
D gene: NA
V gene: TRBV9
J gene: TRBJ1-1
CDR3 protein: CASSEHSGLMNTEAFF
CDR3 DNA: TGTGCCAGCAGCGAGCACAGCGGCCTTATGAACACTGAAGCTTTCTTT

clone size: NA
D gene: TRBD1
V gene: TRBV5-1
J gene: TRBJ1-1
CDR3 protein: CASSLGTGNTEAFF
CDR3 DNA: TGCGCCAGCAGCTTGGGGACAGGGAACACTGAAGCTTTCTTT

clone size: NA
D gene: TRBD1
V gene: TRBV10-3
J gene: TRBJ1-1
CDR3 protein: CAIRGTGRGAEAFF
CDR3 DNA: TGTGCCATCAGGGGGACAGGGAGAGGGGCTGAAGCTTTCTTT

clone size: NA
D gene: NA
V gene: TRBV5-1
J gene: TRBJ1-2
CDR3 protein: CASSSDSGYTF
CDR3 DNA: TGCGCCAGCAGCTCCGACAGCGGCTACACCTTC

clone size: NA
D gene: NA
V gene: TRBV6-1
J gene: TRBJ2-2
CDR3 protein: CASSGVAGTSTGELFF
CDR3 DNA: TGTGCCAGCAGTGGGGTTGCCGGGACAAGCACCGGGGAGCTGTTTTTT

clone size: NA
D gene: NA
V gene: TRBV5-4
J gene: TRBJ1-3
CDR3 protein: CASSLAGAGNTIYF
CDR3 DNA: TGTGCCAGCAGCTTGGCAGGGGCTGGAAACACCATATATTTT

clone size: NA
D gene: NA
V gene: TRBV12-3/TRBV12-4
J gene: TRBJ2-7
CDR3 protein: CASRRGLSYEQYF
CDR3 DNA: TGTGCCAGCAGACGGGGTCTTTCCTACGAGCAGTACTTC

clone size: NA
D gene: NA
V gene: TRBV19
J gene: TRBJ1-5
CDR3 protein: CASSPAALAQPQHF
CDR3 DNA: TGTGCCAGTAGTCCTGCGGCTTTAGCTCAGCCCCAGCATTTT

clone size: NA
D gene: NA
V gene: TRBV7-9
J gene: TRBJ1-2
CDR3 protein: CASTSDYGYTF
CDR3 DNA: TGTGCCAGCACCTCGGACTATGGCTACACCTTC

clone size: NA
D gene: NA
V gene: TRBV9
J gene: TRBJ2-2
CDR3 protein: CASSAVRSRGTFF
CDR3 DNA: TGTGCCAGCAGCGCCGTTCGATCAAGAGGAACGTTTTTT

clone size: NA
D gene: NA
V gene: TRBV7-2
J gene: TRBJ1-2
CDR3 protein: CASSVARVGGYTF
CDR3 DNA: TGTGCCAGCAGCGTAGCGAGGGTGGGGGGCTACACCTTC

clone size: NA
D gene: NA
V gene: TRBV6-5
J gene: TRBJ2-7
CDR3 protein: CASSSAGEFHEQYF
CDR3 DNA: TGTGCCAGCAGTTCGGCAGGGGAATTCCACGAGCAGTACTTC

clone size: NA
D gene: TRBD1
V gene: TRBV10-3
J gene: TRBJ1-5
CDR3 protein: CAISRGPGQPQHF
CDR3 DNA: TGTGCCATCAGTAGGGGGCCAGGACAGCCCCAGCATTTT

clone size: NA
D gene: NA
V gene: TRBV7-2
J gene: TRBJ1-2
CDR3 protein: CASSLDTAGGEGYTF
CDR3 DNA: TGTGCCAGCAGCTTAGATACCGCTGGGGGGGAGGGCTACACCTTC

clone size: NA
D gene: TRBD2
V gene: TRBV6-5
J gene: TRBJ2-7
CDR3 protein: CASSYQRGPYEQYF
CDR3 DNA: TGTGCCAGCAGTTACCAGCGGGGTCCCTACGAGCAGTACTTC

clone size: NA
D gene: TRBD1
V gene: TRBV18
J gene: TRBJ1-1
CDR3 protein: CASAQGRNTEAFF
CDR3 DNA: TGTGCCAGCGCACAGGGGCGGAACACTGAAGCTTTCTTT

clone size: NA
D gene: NA
V gene: TRBV5-5
J gene: TRBJ1-3
CDR3 protein: CASSFSPGSSGNTIYF
CDR3 DNA: TGTGCCAGCAGTTTTAGCCCCGGGAGCTCTGGAAACACCATATATTTT

clone size: NA
D gene: NA
V gene: TRBV7-2
J gene: TRBJ1-4
CDR3 protein: CASSLGGNEKLFF
CDR3 DNA: TGTGCCAGCAGCTTAGGAGGAAATGAAAAACTGTTTTTT

clone size: NA
D gene: NA
V gene: TRBV2
J gene: TRBJ1-3
CDR3 protein: CASSERRGSGNTIYF
CDR3 DNA: TGTGCCAGCAGTGAACGGCGGGGCTCTGGAAACACCATATATTTT

clone size: once
D gene: TRBD2
V gene: TRBV6-5
J gene: TRBJ2-1
CDR3 protein: CASSYSTGTSEQFF
CDR3 DNA: TGTGCCAGCAGTTACTCGACCGGGACTAGTGAGCAGTTCTTC

clone size: NA
D gene: TRBD1
V gene: TRBV24-1
J gene: TRBJ2-3
CDR3 protein: CATSDSPGQTSTDTQYF
CDR3 DNA: TGTGCCACCAGTGATTCTCCGGGACAGACTAGCACAGATACGCAGTATTTT

clone size: NA
D gene: NA
V gene: TRBV19
J gene: TRBJ1-2
CDR3 protein: CASSMAPGALGYTF
CDR3 DNA: TGTGCCAGTAGTATGGCCCCAGGGGCTCTTGGCTACACCTTC

clone size: NA
D gene: TRBD1
V gene: TRBV5-1
J gene: TRBJ2-7
CDR3 protein: CASSSQGGGHEQYF
CDR3 DNA: TGCGCCAGCAGCTCACAGGGGGGTGGTCACGAGCAGTACTTC

clone size: NA
D gene: NA
V gene: TRBV18
J gene: TRBJ1-5
CDR3 protein: CASSAGDQPQHF
CDR3 DNA: TGTGCCAGCTCAGCCGGGGATCAGCCCCAGCATTTT

clone size: NA
D gene: TRBD1
V gene: TRBV18
J gene: TRBJ1-5
CDR3 protein: CASSGDRDQPQHF
CDR3 DNA: TGTGCCAGCTCGGGGGACAGGGATCAGCCCCAGCATTTT

clone size: NA
D gene: NA
V gene: TRBV6-5
J gene: TRBJ1-4
CDR3 protein: CASSLSGVGEKLFF
CDR3 DNA: TGTGCCAGCAGCCTCTCGGGGGTTGGCGAAAAACTGTTTTTT